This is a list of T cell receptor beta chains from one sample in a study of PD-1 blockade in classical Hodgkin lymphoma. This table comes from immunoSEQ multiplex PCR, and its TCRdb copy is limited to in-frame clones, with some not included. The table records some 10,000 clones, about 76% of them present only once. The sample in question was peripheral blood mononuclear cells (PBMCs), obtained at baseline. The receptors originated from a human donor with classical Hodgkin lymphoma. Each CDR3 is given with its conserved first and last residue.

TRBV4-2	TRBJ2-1	CASSQNDNEQFF
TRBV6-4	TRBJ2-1	CASSVQGGDEQFF
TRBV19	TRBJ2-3	CASSITGVNTDTQYF
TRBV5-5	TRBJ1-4	CASSSGELGELFF
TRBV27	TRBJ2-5	CASSLGGTWETQYF
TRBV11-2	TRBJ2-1	CATSTAGNRDEQFF
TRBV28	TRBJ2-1	CASGSTGWNEQFF
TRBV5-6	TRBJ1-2	CASSLRMGGTYGYTF
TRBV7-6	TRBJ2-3	CASSLFSSGTDTQYF
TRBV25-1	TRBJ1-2	CASSHSSPQGGFGYTF
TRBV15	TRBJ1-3	CATSSGQGGNTIYF
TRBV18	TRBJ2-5	CASSPDRGYWETQYF
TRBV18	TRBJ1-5	CASSETGTPYQPQHF
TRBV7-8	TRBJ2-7	CASSLNSYEQYF
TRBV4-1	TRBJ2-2	CASSQGDRVVGELFF
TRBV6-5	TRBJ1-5	CASRRDGTNQPQHF
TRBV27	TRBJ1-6	CASSLGTGNSYNSPLHF
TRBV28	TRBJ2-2	CASSLWGLAGGYTGELFF
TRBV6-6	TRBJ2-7	CASSQTYEQYF
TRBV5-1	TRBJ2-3	CASSWDFGPITDTQYF
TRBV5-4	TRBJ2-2	CASSLEHFSGELFF
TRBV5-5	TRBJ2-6	CASSLGQGGSGANVLTF
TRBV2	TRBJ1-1	CASSPDSRGTEAFF
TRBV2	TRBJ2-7	CASTKSDSYEQYF
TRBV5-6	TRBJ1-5	CASSLGQSYSNQPQHF
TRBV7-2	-	CASSLAEWGRGYEQYF
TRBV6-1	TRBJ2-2	CASKLGTGITGELFF
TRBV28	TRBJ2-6	CASSFSGRYSGANVLTF
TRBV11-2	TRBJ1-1	CASRRGQANTEAFF
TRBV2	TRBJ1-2	CASSAGGQGAYGYTF
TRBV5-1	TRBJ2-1	CASSSGTKYNEQFF
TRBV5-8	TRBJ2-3	CASSQYRGPGDTDTQYF
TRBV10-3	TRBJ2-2	CAIRTLTGELFF
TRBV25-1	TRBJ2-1	CASRGSGRAEQFF
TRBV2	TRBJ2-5	CASSADVQETQYF
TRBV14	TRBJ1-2	CASSQEDRDPSLYGYTF
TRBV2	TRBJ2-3	CASSDDLYNTDTQYF
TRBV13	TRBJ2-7	CASSLFRDPQYF
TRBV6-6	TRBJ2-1	CASSGTSGYNEQFF
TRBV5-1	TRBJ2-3	CASSLSGDSTDTQYF
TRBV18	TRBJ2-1	CASSRQSRGVEQFF
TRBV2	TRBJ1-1	CASRNEGGTEAFF
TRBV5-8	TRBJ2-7	CASSLRQARRLYF
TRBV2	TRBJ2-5	CASSDSIGAAGLETQYF
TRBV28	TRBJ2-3	CASSLVLAGGPWDTQYF
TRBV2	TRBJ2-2	CASSYRQGVWGGELFF
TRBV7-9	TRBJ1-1	CASSLRQNTEAFF
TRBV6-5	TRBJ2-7	CASSLGQLYEQYF
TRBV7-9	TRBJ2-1	CASSLFLADNEQFF
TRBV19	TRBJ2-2	CASSPRDRVAGELFF
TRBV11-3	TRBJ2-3	CASSLDGNKDTQYF
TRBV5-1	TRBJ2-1	CASSSQGASYNEQFF